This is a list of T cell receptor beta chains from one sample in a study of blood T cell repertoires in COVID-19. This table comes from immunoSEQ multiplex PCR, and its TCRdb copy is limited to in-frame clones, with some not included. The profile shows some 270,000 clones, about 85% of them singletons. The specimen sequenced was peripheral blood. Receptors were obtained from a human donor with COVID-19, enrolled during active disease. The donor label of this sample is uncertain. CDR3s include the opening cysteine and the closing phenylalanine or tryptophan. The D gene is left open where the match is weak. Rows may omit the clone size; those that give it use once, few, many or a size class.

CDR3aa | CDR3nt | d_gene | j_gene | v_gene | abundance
CAIRGLARLGGDNEQFF | TGTGCCATCCGGGGCCTAGCGAGACTAGGAGGGGACAATGAGCAGTTCTTC | NA | TRBJ2-1 | TRBV10-3 | NA
CASSEALSVTTDTQYF | TGTGCCAGCAGTGAAGCACTTAGCGTTACGACAGATACGCAGTATTTT | NA | TRBJ2-3 | TRBV2 | NA
CASSLEAGGYTF | TGTGCCAGCAGCTTGGAAGCAGGTGGCTACACCTTC | NA | TRBJ1-2 | TRBV7-2 | NA
CASSYKRTLGYEQYF | TGTGCCAGCAGTTATAAGCGGACCTTGGGCTACGAGCAGTACTTC | NA | TRBJ2-7 | TRBV6-2/TRBV6-3 | NA
CASSPQGGENTEAFF | TGTGCCAGCTCACCCCAAGGGGGCGAGAACACTGAAGCTTTCTTT | TRBD1 | TRBJ1-1 | TRBV18 | once
CASNLAWGSTDTQYF | TGCGCCAGCAACTTGGCATGGGGCTCCACAGATACGCAGTATTTT | NA | TRBJ2-3 | TRBV5-1 | NA
CASSSTGVNMNTEAFF | TGTGCCAGCTCCAGTACAGGGGTTAACATGAACACTGAAGCTTTCTTT | TRBD1 | TRBJ1-1 | TRBV18 | NA
CATRQGFGANYGYTF | TGTGCCACCAGACAGGGATTTGGAGCTAACTATGGCTACACCTTC | TRBD1 | TRBJ1-2 | TRBV27 | NA
CASSTGQGGPYEQYF | TGTGCCAGCAGCACCGGACAGGGGGGACCCTACGAGCAGTACTTC | TRBD1 | TRBJ2-7 | TRBV11-3 | few
CASSGAGGRPYEQYF | TGTGCCAGCAGTGGAGCGGGAGGCAGACCCTACGAGCAGTACTTC | TRBD2 | TRBJ2-7 | TRBV28 | once
CASSPDRVRYGYTF | TGTGCCAGCAGCCCTGACAGGGTAAGGTATGGCTACACCTTC | TRBD1 | TRBJ1-2 | TRBV5-6 | few
CASNQGYEQYF | TGTGCCAGCAATCAGGGCTACGAGCAGTACTTC | NA | TRBJ2-7 | TRBV12-3/TRBV12-4 | NA
CASSKPGLAGGGSQYF | TGTGCCAGTAGTAAACCGGGACTAGCGGGAGGAGGATCCCAGTACTTC | TRBD2 | TRBJ2-5 | TRBV19 | NA
CASSHPGSEAFF | TGTGCCAGCAGCCACCCGGGGAGTGAAGCTTTCTTT | NA | TRBJ1-1 | TRBV3-1/TRBV3-2 | NA
CSVQGQGRTEAFF | TGCAGCGTCCAGGGACAGGGAAGGACTGAAGCTTTCTTT | TRBD1 | TRBJ1-1 | TRBV29-1 | NA
CASSDQYYGYTF | TGTGCCAGCAGCGATCAGTACTATGGCTACACCTTC | NA | TRBJ1-2 | TRBV14 | NA
CASAGQIITGELFF | TGTGCCAGCGCGGGACAGATAATCACCGGGGAGCTGTTTTTT | NA | TRBJ2-2 | TRBV19 | NA
CASSGLQRLRNTEAFF | TGCGCCAGTTCGGGTCTCCAAAGATTACGGAACACTGAAGCTTTCTTT | NA | TRBJ1-1 | TRBV10-1 | NA
CASSQALQGLLGYTF | TGCGCCAGCAGCCAAGCCCTACAGGGGCTCCTTGGCTACACCTTC | TRBD1 | TRBJ1-2 | TRBV4-3 | NA
CAWSLGTLNMNEQFF | TGTGCCTGGAGCTTAGGGACACTAAACATGAATGAGCAGTTCTTC | NA | TRBJ2-1 | TRBV30 | NA
CAWSGWTGTATGELFF | TGTGCCTGGAGTGGTTGGACAGGGACGGCCACCGGGGAGCTGTTTTTT | TRBD1 | TRBJ2-2 | TRBV30 | NA
CASSPHRDGGYTF | TGTGCCAGCAGCCCACACAGGGATGGAGGCTACACCTTC | NA | TRBJ1-2 | TRBV9 | NA
CASSRGTNEKLFF | TGCGCCAGCAGCAGGGGCACTAATGAAAAACTGTTTTTT | NA | TRBJ1-4 | TRBV5-1 | NA
CASSYRVSANEKLFF | TGTGCCAGCAGTTACAGGGTCTCGGCTAATGAAAAACTGTTTTTT | NA | TRBJ1-4 | TRBV27 | NA
CSVNRGLRGTEAFF | TGCAGCGTTAACAGGGGATTGCGTGGCACTGAAGCTTTCTTT | TRBD1 | TRBJ1-1 | TRBV29-1 | NA
CASSYRGSYEQYF | TGTGCCAGCAGTTACCGCGGCTCCTACGAGCAGTACTTC | NA | TRBJ2-7 | TRBV6-5 | NA